Sequencing of this T cell receptor beta chain was carried out in a study of blood T cell repertoires in COVID-19. At the level of the study: Italy, Spain and the United States were the sources of the convalescent and acute COVID-19 samples. From T cells, B-cell-depleted T cells, or PBMCs came the material, which was cDNA or gDNA.

Losses at the gene ends were 6 bases for V and 0 bases for J; bases not matched to a gene: 5. Per the germline V gene, CDR1 is KGHSH and CDR2 is LQKENI. This CDR3 has 15 amino acids. Authors' processing steps: Quantification of nucleated cells was approximated via reference gene primer amplification. TCRdb's table, derived via immunoSEQ multiplex PCR, lists solely in-frame clones and lacks some. V, J and clone size were drawn from that table, and D and trimming were deduced from the DNA. The data show 300,000 to 500,000 clones, with approximately 91% seen just once and roughly 2% held by the top ten. As for this clone: Other DNA sequences in this specimen translate into the identical CDR3.

V is TRBV18 and J is TRBJ1-5; TRBD1 matches 7 bases. The TCR originated in a woman aged 40 to 50 with acute COVID-19. Source material: PBMCs or T cells enriched from blood (not recorded which). The chain's CDR3 is CASSPTGDSNQPQHF. As DNA, the CDR3 is TGTGCCAGCTCGCCCACAGGGGATAGCAATCAGCCCCAGCATTTT.